This T cell receptor (beta chain) originates from a study of technical replicates of blood from a few donors. Profiling relied on immunoSEQ multiplex PCR, and the TCRdb table lists in-frame clones only, not all of them. The sample includes approximately 82,000 clones, 75% to 95% of them seen just once. The CDR3 loop spans 13 amino acids. Germline values: CDR1 SGHRS, CDR2 YFSETQ. Trimming shortened V by 4 bases and J by 3 bases, and 11 bases separated the two germline ends. This chain links TRBV5-1 with TRBJ2-7; D may be TRBD1 (6 bases). The TCR was taken from a human donor in good health. Some clones in this sample may be carry-over from other donors' samples. The sequenced sample consisted of T cells isolated from PBMCs. The CDR3 region has the DNA TGCGCCAGCAGCCCGGGACAAATCTACGAGCAGTACTTC. It encodes CASSPGQIYEQYF.